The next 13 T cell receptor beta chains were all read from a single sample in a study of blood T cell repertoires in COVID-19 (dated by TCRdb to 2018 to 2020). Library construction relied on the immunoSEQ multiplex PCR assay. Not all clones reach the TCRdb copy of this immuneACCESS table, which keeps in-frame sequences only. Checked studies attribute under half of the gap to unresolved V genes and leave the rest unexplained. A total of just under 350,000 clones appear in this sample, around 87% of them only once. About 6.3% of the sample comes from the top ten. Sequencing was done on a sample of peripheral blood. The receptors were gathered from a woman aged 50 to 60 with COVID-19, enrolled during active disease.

The chain's CDR3 is CASSSSRPSTDTQYF. DNA of the CDR3: TGCGCCAGCAGCTCGTCTCGTCCGAGCACAGATACGCAGTATTTT. The chain combines TRBV5-1 with TRBJ2-3; D is unresolved. The CDR3 is made up of 15 amino acids. V dropped 3 bases and J dropped 0 bases, with 11 bases sitting between them. Germline V gene data show CDR1 as SGHRS and CDR2 as YFSETQ.

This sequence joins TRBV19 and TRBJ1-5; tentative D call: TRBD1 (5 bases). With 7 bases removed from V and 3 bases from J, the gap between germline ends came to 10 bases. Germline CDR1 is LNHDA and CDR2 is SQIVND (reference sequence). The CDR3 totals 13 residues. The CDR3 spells CASTPGPNQPQHF. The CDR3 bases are TGTGCCAGTACCCCAGGGCCCAATCAGCCCCAGCATTTT.

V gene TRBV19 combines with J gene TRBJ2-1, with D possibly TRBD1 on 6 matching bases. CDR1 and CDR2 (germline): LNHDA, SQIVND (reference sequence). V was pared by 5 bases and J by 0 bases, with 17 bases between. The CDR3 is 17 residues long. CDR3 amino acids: CASSPRITGYSYNEQFF. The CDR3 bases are TGTGCCAGTAGTCCCCGCATCACAGGGTACTCCTACAATGAGCAGTTCTTC.

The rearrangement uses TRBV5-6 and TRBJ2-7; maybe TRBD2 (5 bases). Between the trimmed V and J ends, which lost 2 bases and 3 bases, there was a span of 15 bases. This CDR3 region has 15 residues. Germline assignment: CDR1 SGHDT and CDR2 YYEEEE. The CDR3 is CASSFRRTSHYEQYF. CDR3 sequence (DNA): TGTGCCAGCAGCTTTAGAAGGACTTCCCACTACGAGCAGTACTTC.

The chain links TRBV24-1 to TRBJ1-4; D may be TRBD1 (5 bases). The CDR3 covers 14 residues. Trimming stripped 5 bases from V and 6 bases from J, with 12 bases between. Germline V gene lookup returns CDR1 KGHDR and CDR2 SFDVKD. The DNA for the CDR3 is TGTGCCACCAGTGGCGGGACGCCAGATGAAAAACTGTTTTTT. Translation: CATSGGTPDEKLFF.

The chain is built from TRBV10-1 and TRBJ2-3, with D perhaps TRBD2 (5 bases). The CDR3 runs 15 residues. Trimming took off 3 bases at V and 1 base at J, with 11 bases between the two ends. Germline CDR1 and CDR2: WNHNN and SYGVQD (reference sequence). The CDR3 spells CASSDSGVGTDTQYF. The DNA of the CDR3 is TGCGCCAGCAGTGATTCCGGGGTTGGCACAGATACGCAGTATTTT.

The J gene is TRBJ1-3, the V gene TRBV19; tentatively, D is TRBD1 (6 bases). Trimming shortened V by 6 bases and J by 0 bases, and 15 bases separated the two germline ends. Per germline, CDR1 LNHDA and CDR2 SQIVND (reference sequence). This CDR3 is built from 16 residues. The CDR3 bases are TGTGCCAGTAGCAAGACCACAGGGAGCTCTGGAAACACCATATATTTT. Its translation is CASSKTTGSSGNTIYF.

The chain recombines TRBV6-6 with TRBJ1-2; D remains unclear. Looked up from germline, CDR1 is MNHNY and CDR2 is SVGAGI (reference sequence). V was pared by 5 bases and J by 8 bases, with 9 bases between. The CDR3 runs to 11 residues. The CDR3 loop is CASSHQAGYTF. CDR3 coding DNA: TGTGCCAGCAGTCACCAAGCCGGCTACACCTTC.

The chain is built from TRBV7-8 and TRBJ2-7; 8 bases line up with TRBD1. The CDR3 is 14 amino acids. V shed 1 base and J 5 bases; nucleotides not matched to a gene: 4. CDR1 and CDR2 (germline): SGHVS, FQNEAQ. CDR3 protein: CASSLESDRDEQYF. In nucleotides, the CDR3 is TGTGCCAGCAGCTTAGAATCGGACAGGGACGAGCAGTACTTC.

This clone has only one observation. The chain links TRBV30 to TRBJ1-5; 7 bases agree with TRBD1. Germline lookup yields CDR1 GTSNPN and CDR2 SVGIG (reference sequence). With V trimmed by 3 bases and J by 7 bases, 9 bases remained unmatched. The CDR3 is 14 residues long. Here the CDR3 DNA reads TGTGCCTGGAGAAAAACAGGGGACCGGCAGCCCCAGCATTTT. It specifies CAWRKTGDRQPQHF.

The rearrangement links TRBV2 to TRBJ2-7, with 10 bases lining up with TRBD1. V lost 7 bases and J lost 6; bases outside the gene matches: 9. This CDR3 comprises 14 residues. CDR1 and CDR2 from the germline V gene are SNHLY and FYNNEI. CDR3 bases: TGTGCCAGCAACCCGGGACAGGGGAGATTCGAGCAGTACTTC. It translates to CASNPGQGRFEQYF.

CDR3 nucleotides: TGTGCCTCCCCCTTTAGCGGTGCGAACACCGGGGAGCTGTTTTTT. Translation gives CASPFSGANTGELFF. This rearrangement joins TRBV30 to TRBJ2-2; TRBD2 might be the D (6 bases). Trimming took 7 bases from V and 0 from J, leaving 15 bases between them. CDR1 is GTSNPN, CDR2 SVGIG, per germline (reference sequence). CDR3 length equals 15 residues.

CDR3 sequence (DNA): TGTGCCAGCAGCCCTGAGAGCACTGAAGCTTTCTTT. It yields the protein CASSPESTEAFF. The rearrangement uses TRBV7-9 and TRBJ1-1; D call uncertain. Germline lookup yields CDR1 SEHNR and CDR2 FQNEAQ (reference sequence). The CDR3 is 12 amino acids. V lost 5 bases and J 4 bases, leaving 8 bases between the germline ends.